This T cell receptor beta chain was captured by sequencing in a study of OX40 agonist ivuxolimab in advanced cancers. Study in general: Head and neck, renal cell, melanoma or hepatocellular carcinoma were the cancers that dose-escalation patients had.

Notes on the study in general: Compared with others, partial responders at 0.1-3.0 mg/kg displayed clonal expansion among the lowest. In the 0.1 to 3.0 mg/kg range, CD4+ and CD8+ blood T cells had expanded clonally by week 6.

This clone appeared a few times. Its antigen is still unknown. Trimming removed 5 bases at V and 0 bases at J, with 18 bases between. This CDR3 comprises 17 residues. Germline-derived CDR1 and CDR2 are SEHNR and FQNEAQ (reference sequence). Profiled with immunoSEQ multiplex PCR; TCRdb holds only in-frame clones, not every one. Of about 74,000 clones in the sample, 85% to 90% were seen once. The specimen was CD4+ or CD8+ T cells sorted from blood, collected in a trial of the OX40 agonist ivuxolimab. The sequence was obtained from an adult with an advanced solid tumor such as melanoma, head and neck, liver or kidney cancer. The chain has TRBV7-9 and TRBJ2-3, with a possible D match to TRBD2 (5 bases). The CDR3, as DNA: TGTGCCAGCAGCCTCTTCCCGGGGTTCTCTAGCACAGATACGCAGTATTTT. Encoded protein: CASSLFPGFSSTDTQYF.